This paragraph covers one TCR beta chain sequence. What it binds is not known. Per germline, CDR1 MNHNY and CDR2 SVGAGI (reference sequence). This CDR3 has 17 amino acids. V was pared by 2 bases and J by 3 bases, with 17 bases between. This entry belongs to a study of post-analysis software for immune sequencing data. Study details: Included courses were relapsing-remitting and secondary progressive multiple sclerosis; progressive-relapsing multiple sclerosis was also included.

Findings and caveats of the study: Strong co-clustering by F measure was evident for samples that had been prepared in the same batch. A handful of TRBV segments, including TRBV5-6, TRBV5-1 and TRBV20-1, were more frequent in patients than controls. Significantly decreased normalized Chao1 diversity was recorded for multiple sclerosis patients relative to controls.

The authors incorporated unique molecular identifiers into the TCR beta cDNA libraries. Once roughly 1 to 10 million T cells were used, approximately 470,000 cDNA molecules resulted. TCRdb reprocessed the PCR reads via MiXCR and lists one record per CDR3 protein. The data contain hundreds of thousands of distinct CDR3 sequences, around 53% of them singletons. The receptor's source is a girl under 18 with multiple sclerosis. Source material: blood. The rearrangement uses TRBV6-6 and TRBJ1-5, with D unresolved. CDR3 nucleotides: TGTGCCAGCAGTTACGAATCCAACAACAACCCCAATCAGCCCCAGCATTTT. This codes for CASSYESNNNPNQPQHF.